This T cell receptor beta chain emerged from a study of cytomegalovirus exposure and HLA in healthy donors. The CDR3 extends over 16 amino acids. V dropped 3 bases and J dropped 1; count of bases not matched to a gene: 7. CDR1 and CDR2 from the germline V gene are SGHDT and YYEEEE. On this clone: Its antigen is not known.

Vbeta (60) and Jbeta (13) primers were used in the PCR. TCRdb's copy holds only in-frame clones and misses some; the assay was immunoSEQ multiplex PCR. This sample carries 90,000 to 150,000 clones, roughly 78% of them seen once, and the ten largest clones take around 3.3%. Findings and limits, study-wide: Presence/absence analyses assumed roughly uniform sequencing depth across donors, which may not hold. Later analysis associated a missense DCLRE1C variant with TCR beta V- and J-gene trimming. A later analysis showed that HLA-associated TCR beta chains had undergone more clonal expansion than equally common others.

The chain employs TRBV5-6 and TRBJ1-1, with 9 bases matching TRBD1. The TCR sequence derives from a woman aged 30 to 39 in good health and CMV-seropositive. Sample: PBMCs. CDR3: CASSYRTGVENTEAFF. DNA of the CDR3: TGTGCCAGCAGCTACCGGACAGGGGTCGAGAACACTGAAGCTTTCTTT.